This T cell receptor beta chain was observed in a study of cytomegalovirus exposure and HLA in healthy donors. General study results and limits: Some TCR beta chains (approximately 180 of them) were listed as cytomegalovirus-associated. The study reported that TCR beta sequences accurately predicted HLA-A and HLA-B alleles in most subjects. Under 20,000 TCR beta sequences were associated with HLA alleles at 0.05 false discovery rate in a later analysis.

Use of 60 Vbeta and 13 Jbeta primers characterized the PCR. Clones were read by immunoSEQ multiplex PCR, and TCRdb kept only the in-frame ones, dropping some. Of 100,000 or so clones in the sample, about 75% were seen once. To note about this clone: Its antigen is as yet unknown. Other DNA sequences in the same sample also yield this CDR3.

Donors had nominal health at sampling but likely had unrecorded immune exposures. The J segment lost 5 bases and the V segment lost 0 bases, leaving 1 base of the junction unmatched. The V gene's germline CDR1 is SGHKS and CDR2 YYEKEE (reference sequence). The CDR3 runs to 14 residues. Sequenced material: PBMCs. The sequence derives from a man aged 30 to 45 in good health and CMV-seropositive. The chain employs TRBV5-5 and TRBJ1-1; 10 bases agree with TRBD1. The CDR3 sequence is CASSLGTGGTEAFF. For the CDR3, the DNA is TGTGCCAGCAGCTTGGGGACAGGGGGAACTGAAGCTTTCTTT.